The present entry profiles one T cell receptor (beta chain) with its context. Researchers amplified the TCR beta CDR3 regions from RNA transcripts. The primer set for the first-round RT-PCR of the TCR CDR3 was HTBI. TCRdb itself ran the multiplex PCR reads through MiXCR, one entry per CDR3 protein. The data hold 200,000 to 250,000 distinct CDR3 sequences, with 15% to 20% observed a single time. This entry is derived from a study of T cells in Graves' hyperthyroidism and ophthalmopathy. The CDR3 has 16 residues. Trimming cost V 8 bases and J 3 bases; bases outside gene matches: 15. CDR1 is SGHAT and CDR2 is FQNNGV in the germline V gene.

The chain links TRBV11-2 to TRBJ2-5; 7 bases align to TRBD1. The source material was blood. The source is a man between 45 and 60 years old with Graves' hyperthyroidism. The CDR3 DNA reads TGTGCCAGCTCTCCCTCTTCCGGGACAGTCAAAGAGACCCAGTACTTC. Translation: CASSPSSGTVKETQYF.